This T cell receptor beta chain emerged from a study of blood T cell repertoires in COVID-19. Methods used by the authors: Counts of nucleated cells, estimated from reference gene primer amplification, were obtained. Produced via immunoSEQ multiplex PCR; TCRdb's table is partial and in-frame only. V and J calls plus clone size are reproduced from that table; the DNA served to infer D and trimming. The table shows roughly 86,000 clones, with 85% to 90% occurring only once. The germline V gene has CDR1 SGHTA and CDR2 FQGNSA. Trimming left V 6 bases short and J 0 bases short, with 15 bases between. This CDR3 has 16 amino acids.

The chain uses TRBV7-2 and TRBJ1-5; maybe TRBD1 (6 bases). This TCR derives from a middle-aged man with acute or convalescent COVID-19. The sequencing sample was made of peripheral blood. The CDR3 sequence is CASSPGVMDSNQPQHF. Here the CDR3 DNA reads TGTGCCAGCAGTCCAGGGGTTATGGATAGCAATCAGCCCCAGCATTTT.